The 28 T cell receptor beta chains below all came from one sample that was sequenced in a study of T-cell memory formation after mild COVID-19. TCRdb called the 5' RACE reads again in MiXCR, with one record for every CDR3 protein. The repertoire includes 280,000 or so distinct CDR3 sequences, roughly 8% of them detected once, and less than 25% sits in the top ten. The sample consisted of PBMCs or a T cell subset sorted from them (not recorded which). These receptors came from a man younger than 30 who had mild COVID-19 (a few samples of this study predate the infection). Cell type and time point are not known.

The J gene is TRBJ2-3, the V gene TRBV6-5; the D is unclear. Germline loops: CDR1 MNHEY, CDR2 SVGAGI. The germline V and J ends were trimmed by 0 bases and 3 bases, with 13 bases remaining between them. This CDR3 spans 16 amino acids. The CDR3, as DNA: TGTGCCAGCAGTTACTCGATGTTGAAAAAAACAGATACGCAGTATTTT. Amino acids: CASSYSMLKKTDTQYF.

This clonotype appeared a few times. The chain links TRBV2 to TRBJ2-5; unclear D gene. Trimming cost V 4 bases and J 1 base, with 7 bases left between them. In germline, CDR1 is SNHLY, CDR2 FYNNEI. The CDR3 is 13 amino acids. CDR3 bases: TGTGCCAGCAGTGGTGGCAGCCAAGAGACCCAGTACTTC. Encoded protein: CASSGGSQETQYF.

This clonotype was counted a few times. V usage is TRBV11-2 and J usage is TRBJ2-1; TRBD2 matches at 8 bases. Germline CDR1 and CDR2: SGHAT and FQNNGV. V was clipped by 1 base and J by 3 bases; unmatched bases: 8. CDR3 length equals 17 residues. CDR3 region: CASSLGARGGHYNEQFF. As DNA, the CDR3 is TGTGCCAGCAGCTTAGGGGCCCGGGGGGGGCACTACAATGAGCAGTTCTTC.

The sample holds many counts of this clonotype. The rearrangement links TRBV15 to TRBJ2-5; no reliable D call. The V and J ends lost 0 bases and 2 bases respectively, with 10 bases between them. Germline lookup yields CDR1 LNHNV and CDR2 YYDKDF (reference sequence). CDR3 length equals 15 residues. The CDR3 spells CATSRDPGPQETQYF. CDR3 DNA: TGTGCCACCAGCAGAGATCCAGGCCCGCAAGAGACCCAGTACTTC. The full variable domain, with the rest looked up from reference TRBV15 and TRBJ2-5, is DAMVIQNPRYQVTQFGKPVTLSCSQTLNHNVMYWYQQKSSQAPKLLFHYYDKDFNNEADTPDNFQSRRPNTSFCFLDIRSPGLGDTAMYLCATSRDPGPQETQYFGPGTRLLVL.

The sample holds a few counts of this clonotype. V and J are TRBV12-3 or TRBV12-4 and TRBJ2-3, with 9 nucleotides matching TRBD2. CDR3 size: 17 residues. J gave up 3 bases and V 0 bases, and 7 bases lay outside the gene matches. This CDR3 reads CASSLALASGVTDTQYF. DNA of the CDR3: TGTGCCAGCAGTTTAGCGCTGGCTAGCGGGGTTACAGATACGCAGTATTTT.

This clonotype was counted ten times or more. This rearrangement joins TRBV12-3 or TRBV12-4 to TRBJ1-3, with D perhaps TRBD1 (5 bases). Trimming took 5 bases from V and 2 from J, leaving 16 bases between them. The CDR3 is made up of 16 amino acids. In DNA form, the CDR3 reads TGTGCCAGCAGTCCTCCCGGGGGTGCAGCTGGAAACACCATATATTTT. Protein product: CASSPPGGAAGNTIYF.

In nucleotides, the CDR3 is TGTGCCACCAGCAGAGATCGACCGGGAGGGAGAGTGACCCAGTACTTC. Translating it yields CATSRDRPGGRVTQYF. The chain recombines TRBV15 with TRBJ2-5; 8 bases fit TRBD2. Germline V gene lookup returns CDR1 LNHNV and CDR2 YYDKDF (reference sequence). The J segment lost 7 bases and the V segment lost 0 bases, leaving 10 bases of the junction unmatched. The CDR3 sequence is 16 residues long.

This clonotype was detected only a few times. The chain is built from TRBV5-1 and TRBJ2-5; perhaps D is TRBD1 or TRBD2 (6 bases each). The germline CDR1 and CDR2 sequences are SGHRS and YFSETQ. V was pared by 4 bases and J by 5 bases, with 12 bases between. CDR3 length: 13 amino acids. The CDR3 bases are TGCGCCAGCAGCATGAGGGGGGCCGAGACCCAGTACTTC. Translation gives CASSMRGAETQYF.

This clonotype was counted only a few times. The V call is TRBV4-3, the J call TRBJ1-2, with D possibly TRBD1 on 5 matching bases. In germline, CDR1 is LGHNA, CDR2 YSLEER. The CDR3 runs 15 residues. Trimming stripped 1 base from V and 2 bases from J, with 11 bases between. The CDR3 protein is CASSQGGAANYGYTF. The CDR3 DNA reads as TGCGCCAGCAGCCAAGGTGGGGCAGCCAACTATGGCTACACCTTC.

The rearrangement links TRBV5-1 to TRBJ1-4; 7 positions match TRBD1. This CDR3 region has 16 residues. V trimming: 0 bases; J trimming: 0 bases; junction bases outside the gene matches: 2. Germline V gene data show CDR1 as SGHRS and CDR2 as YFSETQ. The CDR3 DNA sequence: TGCGCCAGCAGCTTGGGGGACAGTTCAACTAATGAAAAACTGTTTTTT. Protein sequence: CASSLGDSSTNEKLFF. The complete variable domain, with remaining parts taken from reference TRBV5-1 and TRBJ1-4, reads KAGVTQTPRYLIKTRGQQVTLSCSPISGHRSVSWYQQTPGQGLQFLFEYFSETQRNKGNFPGRFSGRQFSNSRSEMNVSTLELGDSALYLCASSLGDSSTNEKLFFGSGTQLSVL.

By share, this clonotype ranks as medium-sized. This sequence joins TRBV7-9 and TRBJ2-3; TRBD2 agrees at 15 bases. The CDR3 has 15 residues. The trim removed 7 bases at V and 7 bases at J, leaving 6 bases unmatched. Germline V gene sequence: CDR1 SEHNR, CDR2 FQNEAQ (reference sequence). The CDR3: CASTLGTSGRHTQYF. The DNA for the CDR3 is TGTGCCAGCACCTTGGGGACTAGCGGGAGGCATACGCAGTATTTT.

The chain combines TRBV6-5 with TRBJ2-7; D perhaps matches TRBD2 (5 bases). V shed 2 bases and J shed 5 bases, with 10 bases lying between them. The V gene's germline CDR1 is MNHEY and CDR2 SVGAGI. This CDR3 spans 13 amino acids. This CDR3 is CASSYRDGDEQYF. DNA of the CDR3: TGTGCCAGCAGTTACCGGGATGGCGACGAGCAGTACTTC.

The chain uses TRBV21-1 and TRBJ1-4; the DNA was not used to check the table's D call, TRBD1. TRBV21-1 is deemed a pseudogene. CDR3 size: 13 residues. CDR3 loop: CASKLTGSLKLFF. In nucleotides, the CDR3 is TGTGCCAGCAAGTTGACGGGATCGTTGAAACTGTTTTTT.

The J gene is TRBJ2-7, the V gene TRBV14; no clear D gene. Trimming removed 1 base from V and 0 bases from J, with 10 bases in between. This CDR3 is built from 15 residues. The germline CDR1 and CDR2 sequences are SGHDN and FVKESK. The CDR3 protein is CASSQVARSSYEQYF. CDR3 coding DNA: TGTGCCAGCAGCCAAGTGGCCAGAAGCTCCTACGAGCAGTACTTC.

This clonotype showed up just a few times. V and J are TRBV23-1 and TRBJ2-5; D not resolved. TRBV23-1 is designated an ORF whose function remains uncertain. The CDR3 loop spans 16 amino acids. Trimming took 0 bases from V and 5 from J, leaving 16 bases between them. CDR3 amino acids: CASSQSSSPGRETQYF. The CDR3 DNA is TGCGCCAGCAGTCAATCAAGTAGTCCGGGTCGTGAGACCCAGTACTTC.

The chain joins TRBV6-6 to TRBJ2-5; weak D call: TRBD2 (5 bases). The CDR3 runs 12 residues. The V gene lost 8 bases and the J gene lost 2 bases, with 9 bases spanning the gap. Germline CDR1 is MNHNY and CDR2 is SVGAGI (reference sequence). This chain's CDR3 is CASCPGQETQYF. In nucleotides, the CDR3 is TGTGCCAGCTGTCCGGGACAAGAGACCCAGTACTTC.

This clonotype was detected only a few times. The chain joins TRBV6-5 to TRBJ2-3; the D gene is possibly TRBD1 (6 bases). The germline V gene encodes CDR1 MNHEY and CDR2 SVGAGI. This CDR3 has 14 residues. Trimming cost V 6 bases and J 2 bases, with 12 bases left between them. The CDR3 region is CASRIQGITDTQYF. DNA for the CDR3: TGTGCCAGCAGGATACAGGGCATCACAGATACGCAGTATTTT.

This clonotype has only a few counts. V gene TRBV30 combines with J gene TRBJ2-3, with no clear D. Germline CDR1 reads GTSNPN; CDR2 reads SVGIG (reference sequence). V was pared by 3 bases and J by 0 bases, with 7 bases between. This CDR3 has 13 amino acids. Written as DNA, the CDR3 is TGTGCCTGGAGGCACAGAAGCACAGATACGCAGTATTTT. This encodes CAWRHRSTDTQYF.

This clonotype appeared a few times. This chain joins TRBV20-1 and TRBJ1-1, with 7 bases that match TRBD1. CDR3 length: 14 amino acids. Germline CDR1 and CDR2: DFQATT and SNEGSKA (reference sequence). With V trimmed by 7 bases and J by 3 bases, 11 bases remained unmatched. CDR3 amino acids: CSVFDDREDTEAFF. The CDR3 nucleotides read TGCAGTGTCTTTGACGACAGGGAGGACACTGAAGCTTTCTTT.

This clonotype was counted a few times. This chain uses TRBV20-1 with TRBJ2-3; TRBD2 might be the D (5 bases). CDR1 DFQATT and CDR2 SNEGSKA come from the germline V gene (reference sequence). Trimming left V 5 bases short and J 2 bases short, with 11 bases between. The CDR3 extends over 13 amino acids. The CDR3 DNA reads TGCAGTGCTCGGACTCCCACCACAGATACGCAGTATTTT. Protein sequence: CSARTPTTDTQYF.

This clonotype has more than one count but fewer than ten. In nucleotides, the CDR3 is TGTGCCAGCAGTGTTGGAGTGTACGAGCAGTACTTC. Translating gives CASSVGVYEQYF. The gene calls are TRBV2 and TRBJ2-7, with D unclear. CDR1 SNHLY and CDR2 FYNNEI come from the germline V gene. Trimming took off 4 bases at V and 4 bases at J, with 8 bases between the two ends. The CDR3 is 12 residues long.

The CDR3 is CASSSGTSGGSNTDTQYF. CDR3 sequence (DNA): TGTGCCAGCAGCTCCGGGACTAGCGGGGGATCAAACACAGATACGCAGTATTTT. The chain employs TRBV2 and TRBJ2-3, with 14 positions matching TRBD2. Germline trimming cut 6 bases from V and 2 bases from J; bases unmatched to any gene: 10. The CDR3 covers 18 residues. Germline V gene sequence: CDR1 SNHLY, CDR2 FYNNEI.

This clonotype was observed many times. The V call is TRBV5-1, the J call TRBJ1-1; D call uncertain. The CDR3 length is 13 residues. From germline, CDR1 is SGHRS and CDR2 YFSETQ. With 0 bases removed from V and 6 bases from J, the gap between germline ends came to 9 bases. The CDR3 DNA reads TGCGCCAGCAGCTTGGAGGCTACTGCTGAAGCTTTCTTT. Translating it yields CASSLEATAEAFF.

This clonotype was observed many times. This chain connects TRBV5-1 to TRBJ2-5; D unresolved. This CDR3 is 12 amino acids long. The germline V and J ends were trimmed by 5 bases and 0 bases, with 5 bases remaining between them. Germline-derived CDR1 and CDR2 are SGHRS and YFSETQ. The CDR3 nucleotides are TGCGCCAGCAGGACAAACCAAGAGACCCAGTACTTC. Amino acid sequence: CASRTNQETQYF.

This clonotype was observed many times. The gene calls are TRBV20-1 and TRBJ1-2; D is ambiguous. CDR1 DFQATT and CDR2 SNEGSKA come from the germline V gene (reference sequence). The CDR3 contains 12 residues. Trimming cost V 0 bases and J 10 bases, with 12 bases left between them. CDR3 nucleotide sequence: TGCAGTGCTAGAGATTCCGGGGTCTACTACACCTTC. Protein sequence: CSARDSGVYYTF.

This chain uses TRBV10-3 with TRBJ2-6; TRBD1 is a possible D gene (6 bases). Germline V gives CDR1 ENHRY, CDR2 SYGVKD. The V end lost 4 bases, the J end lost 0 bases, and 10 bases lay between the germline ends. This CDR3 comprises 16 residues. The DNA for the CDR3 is TGTGCCATCAGTGGGACAGCCAGCTCTGGGGCCAACGTCCTGACTTTC. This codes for CAISGTASSGANVLTF.

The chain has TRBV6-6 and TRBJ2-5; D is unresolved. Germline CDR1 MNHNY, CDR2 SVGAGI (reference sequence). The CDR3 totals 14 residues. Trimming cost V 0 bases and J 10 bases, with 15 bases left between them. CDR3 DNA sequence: TGTGCCAGCAGTTACTCGAGCTCTGGGATGTACCAGTACTTC. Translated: CASSYSSSGMYQYF.

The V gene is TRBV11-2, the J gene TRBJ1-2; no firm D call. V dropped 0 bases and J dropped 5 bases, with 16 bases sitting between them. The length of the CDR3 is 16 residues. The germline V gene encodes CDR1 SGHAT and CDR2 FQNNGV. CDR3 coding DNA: TGTGCCAGCAGCTTAGATTCGGAGGTGTTCGGGTATGGCTACACCTTC. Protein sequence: CASSLDSEVFGYGYTF.